The following is a T cell receptor beta chain sequence with its context. The data are from a study of blood T cell repertoires in COVID-19. Overall study context: Two negative PCRs, clearance, or symptom resolution were required of recovered Cohort 3 donors. Italy, Spain and the United States were the sources of the convalescent and acute COVID-19 samples. T cells, B-cell-depleted T cells, or PBMCs supplied cDNA or gDNA.

The table came from immunoSEQ multiplex PCR; TCRdb's copy has only in-frame clones and leaves some out. The sample lists approximately 200,000 clones; around 90% were seen once. Source material: PBMCs or T cells enriched from blood (not recorded which). This clonotype originated in a man aged 30-40 years in a cohort exposed to, infected with or recovered from COVID-19 (not recorded which).

CDR3 region: CASSELAGASYEQYF. In DNA, the CDR3 is TGTGCCAGCAGTGAACTAGCGGGAGCTTCCTACGAGCAGTACTTC. This rearrangement joins TRBV6-1 to TRBJ2-7; 10 nucleotides line up with TRBD2. J gave up 1 base and V 2 bases, and 2 bases lay outside the gene matches. Germline V lookup: CDR1 MNHNS, CDR2 SASEGT. This CDR3 is built from 15 residues.